This T cell receptor beta chain came from a study of memory B cells and T cells in multiple sclerosis. Sequencing used immunoSEQ multiplex PCR; TCRdb keeps in-frame clones, though not all of them. The sample holds roughly 30,000 clones; roughly 88% are singletons and the top ten take roughly 2.7%. This CDR3 is 15 amino acids long. Germline V lookup: CDR1 LGHNA, CDR2 YNFKEQ. V lost 0 bases to trimming and J lost 4 bases, with 10 bases between them. Whole-study findings and limits: Clone-set sizes differed between compartments, so shared clonotype counts needed normalization.

CFSE-dim autoproliferating and CFSE-high non-proliferating T cells from unstimulated culture were sequenced separately. Pooled replicate wells came from approximately 5x10^7 CFSE-labeled PBMCs cultured less than nine days without stimulus. PBMCs were labeled with roughly 0.49 uM CFSE and cultured without exogenous stimuli. In the case of this clone: Its antigen is unknown.

The sequencing sample was made of PBMCs from blood kept in culture. The chain couples TRBV4-2 to TRBJ1-5; D is unresolved. The receptor comes from a human donor with multiple sclerosis. CDR3 sequence: CASSQEGRLNQPQHF. Written as DNA, the CDR3 is TGTGCCAGCAGCCAAGAAGGGCGGCTTAATCAGCCCCAGCATTTT.